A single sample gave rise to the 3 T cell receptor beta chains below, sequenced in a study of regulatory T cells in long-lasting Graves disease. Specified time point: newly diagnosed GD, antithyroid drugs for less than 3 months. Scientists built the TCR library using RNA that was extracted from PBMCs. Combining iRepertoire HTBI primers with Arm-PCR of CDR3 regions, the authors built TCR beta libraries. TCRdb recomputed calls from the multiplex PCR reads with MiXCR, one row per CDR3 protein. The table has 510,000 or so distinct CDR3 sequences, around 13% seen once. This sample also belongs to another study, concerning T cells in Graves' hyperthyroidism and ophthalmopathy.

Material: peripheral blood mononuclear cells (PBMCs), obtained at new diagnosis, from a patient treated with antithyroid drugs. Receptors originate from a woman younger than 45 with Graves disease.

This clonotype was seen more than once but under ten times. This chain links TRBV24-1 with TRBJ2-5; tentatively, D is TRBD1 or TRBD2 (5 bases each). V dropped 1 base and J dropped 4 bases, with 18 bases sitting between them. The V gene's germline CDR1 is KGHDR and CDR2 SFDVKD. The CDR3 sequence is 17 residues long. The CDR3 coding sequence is TGTGCCACCAGTGATTTTAGGGGCGGGCGGGTTGGAGAGACCCAGTACTTC. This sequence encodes CATSDFRGGRVGETQYF.

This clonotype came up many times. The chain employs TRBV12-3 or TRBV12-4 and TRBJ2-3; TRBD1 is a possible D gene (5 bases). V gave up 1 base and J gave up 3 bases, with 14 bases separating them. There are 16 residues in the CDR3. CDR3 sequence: CASSLVAGAVTDTQYF. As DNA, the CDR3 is TGTGCCAGCAGTTTAGTCGCTGGGGCAGTAACAGATACGCAGTATTTT.

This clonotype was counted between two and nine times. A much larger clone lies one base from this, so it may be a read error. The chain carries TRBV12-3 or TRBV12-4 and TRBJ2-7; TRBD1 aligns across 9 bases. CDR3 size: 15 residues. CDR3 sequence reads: CAGSRTGTGIYEQYF. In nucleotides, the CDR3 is TGTGCCGGCAGTCGAACCGGGACAGGGATCTACGAGCAGTACTTC.